This record covers a single T cell receptor beta chain. The clone's antigen remains unknown. No quality values exist for individual bases; no much larger clone is one base distant. This sample was included in a study of vaccination and CD4 T cells after COVID-19 (dated by TCRdb to the early 2020s). For the wider study: Convalescent patients had a positive SARS-CoV-2 result on nasal swab PCR, and of these patients, under ten had mild disease and one had severe disease. In the convalescent cohort there were six males and four females, among whom were two Hispanic individuals, seven Caucasians, two Asians and one multiracial person. Each participant got two doses of either the Pfizer-BioNTech BNT162b2 vaccine (n=8) or the Moderna mRNA-1273 vaccine (n=2). Post-COVID blood samples were collected from convalescent patients a median of about 92 days after diagnosis, with a range of about 30 to 161 days. Post-vaccine blood samples were collected a median of about 11 weeks after the second vaccine dose, ranging from about 13 to 250 days. For stimulating the cultures, overlapping spike peptide pools were used, derived from SARS-CoV-2 as well as from the common cold coronaviruses HCoV-NL63, HCoV-OC43 and HCoV-229E. As controls, cultures received a CEFX viral epitope pool (the positive control), an HIV-1 Nef peptide pool (the negative control), or no peptide at all. In about 11 COVID-19 convalescent patients and a handful of infection-naive healthy vaccine recipients, the spike-specific CD4+ TCR repertoire before mRNA vaccination was compared with the repertoire after mRNA vaccination.

The library relied on PCR. TCR sequencing of DNA from cultured CD4+ T cells used the Oncomine TCR Beta short-read assay at the Johns Hopkins FTIC core. The QIAamp micro DNA kit was used to extract genomic DNA from the cultured CD4+ T cells. The Oncomine TCR Beta libraries from cultured CD4+ T cells were pooled using unique dual indexes and then sequenced on an Illumina iSeq 100. Per the authors' processing: Non-productive sequences were removed, and CDR3s not starting with C, not ending with F or W, or shorter than 7 amino acids were discarded. The MANAFEST web application was used to identify antigen-specific clonotypes by comparing peptide-stimulated wells against reference wells and other culture wells. An FDR below 0.05, an odds ratio above 5, and a productive frequency above 0.1% in at least two of three replicate wells were required for clones to be considered positive. A clonotype counted as cross-reactive if it showed significant expansion both in the SARS-CoV-2 spike wells and in at least one common cold coronavirus spike condition. CDR3 homology was assessed with Levenshtein distances (stringdist) and unrooted phylogenetic trees (ape) in R version 3.6.1. TCRdb reanalyzed the raw reads on its own, using fastp at Q25 for trimming and MiXCR for clone calling, and kept in-frame beta chains. Records with the same CDR3 protein are collapsed into one entry carrying the most frequent genes and DNA. What appears here as the V and J calls and clone size reflects TCRdb's work, not the paper's. A total of 17,000 or so distinct CDR3 sequences appear in this sample, approximately 54% of them only once. 11% of the sample goes to the ten largest clones.

Per the publication, the treatment or condition label means: approximately nine-day PBMC culture with coronavirus spike peptide pools or control peptides (ViraFEST assay). The ViraFEST assay was used in the study, in which antigen-specific T cells were expanded with peptide pools and expanded clonotypes were subsequently identified by TCR sequencing. The convalescent patients' positive SARS-CoV-2 PCR tests fell between March and December 2020, which was before the Alpha, Beta and Delta variants emerged in the United States. Each well held 2.2 million or so PBMCs cultured with roughly 10 ug/ml peptide pools in IMDM containing around 4.5% human AB serum and 7.5 to 10 IU/ml IL-2. Half of the culture medium was replaced with fresh IL-2-containing medium on days 3 and 7. Once the cells had been in culture for around ten days, the EasySep CD4+ T cell isolation kit was used to isolate CD4+ T cells by negative selection. Ficoll-Paque Plus gradient centrifugation was used to isolate PBMCs from whole blood, and the isolated PBMCs were then either used fresh or cryopreserved at -140C. Culture conditions were generally each tested in triplicate wells.

The junction shows trimming of 6 bases on V and 0 bases on J, plus 11 bases between the germline ends. Counted from cysteine to phenylalanine, this CDR3 has 13 amino acids. Just the 39-base CDR3 DNA is kept, in frame starting at base 1. CDR1 DFQATT and CDR2 SNEGSKA were looked up in the germline V gene (reference sequence). What the research found in general, with its limitations: Only a relatively small number of convalescent patients were included in the study, and early timepoints following natural infection were not analyzed. In convalescent patients, a median around 89% of post-vaccine SARS-CoV-2-reactive clones were detected only after vaccination, suggesting vaccine-specific priming. Of the vaccine-specific clones found in convalescent patients, nearly all (304 of 307) were mono-reactive for SARS-CoV-2 spike instead of being cross-reactive with common cold coronaviruses. The median number of SARS-CoV-2-reactive clonotypes rose from about 23 after infection to a few dozen after vaccination, but the change was not significant.

Material for sequencing was CD4+ T cells from blood, cultured in vitro. The receptor's source is a human donor who had recovered from COVID-19. The rearranged segments are TRBV20-1 and TRBJ2-5; the D gene is unclear. The bases are TGCAGTGCGAAAAGGGCAGACCAAGAGACCCAGTACTTC. Translated, it gives CSAKRADQETQYF.